These 4 T cell receptor beta chains came from one sample sequenced in a study of blood T cell repertoires in COVID-19. Libraries were prepared by immunoSEQ multiplex PCR; TCRdb keeps only in-frame clonotypes and omits some of them. This table holds some 150,000 clones, roughly 80% found once. The specimen was peripheral blood. The receptors were gathered from a woman of 80 years or more with acute or convalescent COVID-19.

This sequence joins TRBV2 and TRBJ2-3; the D gene is possibly TRBD1 (6 bases). CDR1 is SNHLY, CDR2 FYNNEI, per germline. V shed 3 bases and J shed 2 bases, with 12 bases lying between them. CDR3 length: 15 residues. CDR3 amino acids: CASSEGHLPTDTQYF. The CDR3 nucleotides are TGTGCCAGCAGTGAGGGACACCTTCCCACAGATACGCAGTATTTT.

This clone was observed once. The chain carries TRBV19 and TRBJ1-5; 7 nucleotides match TRBD1. V lost 7 bases, J lost 2 bases, and 20 bases stayed unmatched. The CDR3 is made up of 19 amino acids. CDR1 and CDR2 (germline): LNHDA, SQIVND (reference sequence). The CDR3 spells CASTERGGASLRGNQPQHF. For the CDR3, the DNA is TGTGCCAGTACTGAGAGAGGGGGCGCTTCCCTCCGGGGCAATCAGCCCCAGCATTTT.

The chain couples TRBV19 to TRBJ1-2; unclear D gene. V gave up 5 bases and J gave up 7 bases, with 14 bases separating them. Germline V lookup: CDR1 LNHDA, CDR2 SQIVND (reference sequence). CDR3 length: 13 residues. For the CDR3, the DNA is TGTGCCAGTAGTTCCGGAACCCCGGGTGGCTACACCTTC. Translated, it gives CASSSGTPGGYTF.

J is TRBJ1-2 and V is TRBV4-1; 9 nucleotides match TRBD1. The junction had 12 bases not matched to a gene; V was cut back by 5 bases and J by 5 bases. Germline V gene data show CDR1 as MGHRA and CDR2 as YSYEKL. CDR3 length equals 16 residues. The CDR3 DNA sequence: TGCGCCAGCAGCGCCCCCCCAGGACAGGGGTTATATGGCTACACCTTC. Its protein is CASSAPPGQGLYGYTF.